The sample holds a few counts of the clone carrying this T cell receptor (beta chain). PCR was performed a second time for roughly 6 to 12 cycles using a sample-barcoded 5' primer and a J-beta primer mix. Each cDNA was tagged by a template-switch adaptor containing 12 random nucleotides. No fewer than 3 million CDR3-containing paired-end reads came from each sample. TCRdb called the 5' RACE reads again in MiXCR, with one record for every CDR3 protein. The data contain 500,000 to 650,000 distinct CDR3 sequences, about 29% of them seen just once; the ten biggest clones take up approximately 3.3%. Trimming left V 6 bases short and J 7 bases short, with 18 bases between. The CDR3 sequence is 14 residues long. This specimen belongs to a study of blood T cells in healthy people across ages. Separately, the same data were catalogued under a study of T cells of mothers and their children. That source adds: The second PCR used the M1S primer, and this primer added sample barcodes and 2-4 random nucleotides. With unrelated pairs as the comparison, related mother-child pairs had a slightly higher overlap that was not significant.

The TCR originated in a boy aged 2 to 10 in good health. This sequence joins TRBV12-3 or TRBV12-4 and TRBJ1-2, with a weak D call TRBD1 (6 bases). The sample was blood. CDR3 region: CASSAEMGGGGYTF. CDR3 bases: TGTGCCAGCAGCGCCGAGATGGGGGGCGGTGGCTACACCTTC.